This T cell receptor (beta chain) comes out of a study of blood T cell repertoires in COVID-19 (TCRdb year 2020). General notes on the study: Samples covering the acute and convalescent phases of COVID-19 were provided by collaborators in the United States, Italy and Spain. Where HLA class I and class II types were available, the types were taken from metadata supplied by the sample provider, not from assay-based typing. The dataset comprised deeply sampled blood TCRbeta repertoires from subjects exposed to, actively infected with, or recovered from COVID-19. The prospective study material was composed of cDNA or gDNA derived from T cells, B-cell-depleted T cells, or PBMCs. A de-identified subject ID, COVID-19 status, age in years and sex were almost always included in the sample metadata. The repertoires were released in a freely available public database meant as a resource for research on the immune response to SARS-CoV-2. Samples were obtained from the ongoing ImmuneRACE study (first 160 participants) and from 950 to 1,500 subjects provided by 6 global collaborators.

In the prospective study, participants were roughly 18 to 95 years old, resided in approximately 22 geographic areas of the United States, and were enrolled through a virtual design. In the prospective study, participants were assigned to cohorts based on the clinical history participants reported in a screening survey and a study questionnaire. Mobile phlebotomists in the prospective study collected whole blood, serum and a nasopharyngeal or oropharyngeal swab from every participant. Participants in the prospective study had the option to provide additional blood draws and questionnaires over a 2-month period. Before DNA extraction, blood samples from the prospective study were shipped at room temperature or frozen. TCRbeta CDR3 regions were amplified from genomic DNA by means of the immunoSEQ Assay, a bias-controlled multiplex PCR. In the paper's pipeline: The number of nucleated cells in each sample was estimated from the amplification of reference gene primers within the assay. To quantify the absolute abundance of each unique TCRbeta CDR3 rearrangement, sequence reads were collapsed and filtered. For each sample, productive Simpson clonality was calculated as the square root of Simpson's diversity index over productive rearrangements. What TCRdb holds here is the immuneACCESS table cut down to in-frame rearrangements. Part of the clones is not present; checked against another copy, under half of the missing clones reflect an unresolved V gene, and the others are unexplained. That table supplies the V and J calls and clone size; D and trimming were determined from the DNA. The sample table shows about 210,000 clones, and 81% are seen once. The ten largest make up 8% to 9.5% of the sample.

CDR1 and CDR2 (SGHRS, YFSETQ) derive from the germline V gene. V is cut by 4 bases and J by 2 bases, and the space between the germline ends is 13 bases. From its cysteine to its phenylalanine, the CDR3 spans 15 amino acids. The sequence is cut down to CDR3 DNA, 45 bases in frame from base 1. Remarks on this clone: Its specific antigen is unknown. Base qualities are not at hand, and no much larger clone is one base apart.

Here is what the overall study found, with its caveats: The quantity of clinical and demographic metadata differed by source and by participant and was supplied without curation.

This receptor chain uses TRBV5-1 and TRBJ1-3; matching of 6 bases hints at TRBD1 as the D gene. The sample comprised PBMCs or T cells enriched from blood (not recorded which). This receptor was taken from a woman in her forties or fifties with acute COVID-19. CDR3 protein: CASSRTQGTGNTIYF. The DNA sequence follows: TGCGCCAGCAGCCGAACTCAGGGGACTGGAAACACCATATATTTT.